The rows below give T cell receptor beta chains drawn from one sample of a study of control samples from healthy donors and cancer patients. The assay was immunoSEQ multiplex PCR, and TCRdb's table has in-frame clones only and misses some. The data show around 200,000 clones, with 90% to 95% seen just once and more than 1.1% held by the top ten. Sequenced: blood. The receptors come from a young man in good health. Both conserved end residues are part of each CDR3. Fields, in order: D gene, clone size, J gene, V gene, CDR3 length, CDR3 DNA, CDR3 protein. The D gene is left open where the match is weak. Clone size is shown for a subset of rows, as once, few, many or a class of expanded clone.

NA | NA | TRBJ2-1 | TRBV20-1 | 16 | TGCAGTGCTAGTCGGTGGGGGCGCGGAGATTACAATGAGCAGTTCTTC | CSASRWGRGDYNEQFF
TRBD2 | NA | TRBJ2-7 | TRBV5-1 | 15 | TGCGCCAGCAGAAGGACTAGCGGGGATTCCTACGAGCAGTACTTC | CASRRTSGDSYEQYF
TRBD1 | NA | TRBJ1-6 | TRBV24-1 | 15 | TGTGCCACCGGACGGTGGGCAGGGGGTAATTCACCCCTCCACTTT | CATGRWAGGNSPLHF
NA | NA | TRBJ2-5 | TRBV29-1 | 15 | TGCAGCGTCGACCGTGGGGACGGCAGGGAAGAGACCCAGTACTTC | CSVDRGDGREETQYF
TRBD1 | few | TRBJ1-1 | TRBV30 | 15 | TGTGCCTGGAGTGGTCGGACAGGGAGGAACACTGAAGCTTTCTTT | CAWSGRTGRNTEAFF
TRBD1 | NA | TRBJ2-7 | TRBV5-1 | 14 | TGCGCCAGCAGCTGGGGACAGGGTACCTACGAGCAGTACTTC | CASSWGQGTYEQYF
TRBD1 | NA | TRBJ1-2 | TRBV7-9 | 13 | TGTGCCAGCAGCGGGACAGGGCCCCTTGGCTACACCTTC | CASSGTGPLGYTF
NA | NA | TRBJ1-3 | TRBV27 | 16 | TGTGCCAGCAGTTTATCCTCCACAGGCTCTGGAAACACCATATATTTT | CASSLSSTGSGNTIYF
NA | NA | TRBJ2-1 | TRBV12-2 | 18 | TGTGCAAGTCGCTTACCCCCTCCTGCCAGGGAGTCTTACAATGAGCAGTTCTTC | CASRLPPPARESYNEQFF
TRBD2 | NA | TRBJ2-1 | TRBV6-1 | 19 | TGTGCCAGCAGTGGCCGCGGGGGGACCTCTCTAAGCTCCTACAATGAGCAGTTCTTC | CASSGRGGTSLSSYNEQFF
NA | few | TRBJ2-3 | TRBV5-1 | 14 | TGCGCCAGCAGCTCAGGACCGATGGGGGATACGCAGTATTTT | CASSSGPMGDTQYF
NA | NA | TRBJ2-3 | TRBV18 | 14 | TGTGCCAGCTCACCACTCACTAGCACAGATACGCAGTATTTT | CASSPLTSTDTQYF
NA | NA | TRBJ1-3 | TRBV28 | 13 | TGTGCCAGCAGGGTTAGCTCTGGAAACACCATATATTTT | CASRVSSGNTIYF
NA | once | TRBJ2-1 | TRBV19 | 13 | TGTGCCAGTATGGAGGTAGCGGTGGGTATTCAGTTCTTC | CASMEVAVGIQFF
TRBD2 | NA | TRBJ2-1 | TRBV5-1 | 16 | TGCGCCAGCAGCTATTCTAGCGGGGGGGCCTACAATGAGCAGTTCTTC | CASSYSSGGAYNEQFF
NA | NA | TRBJ2-1 | TRBV7-3 | 13 | TGTGCCAGCAGCGGCCGGACAGAAGATGAGCAGTTCTTC | CASSGRTEDEQFF
NA | NA | TRBJ2-7 | TRBV5-1 | 15 | TGCGCCAGCAGCTCCCGAATGGCAGCCCACTACGAGCAGTACTTC | CASSSRMAAHYEQYF
NA | NA | TRBJ2-7 | TRBV25-1 | 14 | TGTGCCAGCAGTCCCCTTCGGGGACTCTACGAGCAGTACTTC | CASSPLRGLYEQYF
TRBD1 | NA | TRBJ2-5 | TRBV9 | 15 | TGTGCCAGCAGCGTCAACCCGACAGGGGGTTTGACCCAGTACTTC | CASSVNPTGGLTQYF
NA | NA | TRBJ1-2 | TRBV20-1 | 11 | TGCAGTGCTAGTAAAGGGAATGGCTACACCTTC | CSASKGNGYTF
TRBD1 | NA | TRBJ2-7 | TRBV9 | 15 | TGTGCCAGCAGCGAGACAGGGATTAACACCTACGAGCAGTACTTC | CASSETGINTYEQYF
NA | once | TRBJ2-7 | TRBV3-1/TRBV3-2 | 14 | TGTGCCAGCAGCCTTTACACAGGGAACTACGAGCAGTACTTC | CASSLYTGNYEQYF
NA | NA | TRBJ1-1 | TRBV11-3 | 13 | TGTGCCAGCAGCTTAGCGACTGGTCCTGAAGCTTTCTTT | CASSLATGPEAFF
TRBD2 | NA | TRBJ2-1 | TRBV7-9 | 14 | TGTGCCAGCAGCGTGTGGACTAGCGATAGTGAGCAGTTCTTC | CASSVWTSDSEQFF
NA | NA | TRBJ1-2 | TRBV14 | 15 | TGTGCCAGCAGCCAAGATTGGGAGGGGAACTATGGCTACACCTTC | CASSQDWEGNYGYTF
NA | NA | TRBJ1-6 | TRBV21-1 | 16 | TGTGCCAGCAGCATAGACGGGACAGCCTATAATTCACCCCTCCACTTT | CASSIDGTAYNSPLHF
TRBD1 | once | TRBJ1-2 | TRBV9 | 16 | TGTGCCAGCAGCGTCGGGACAGGGGACTTGAACTATGGCTACACCTTC | CASSVGTGDLNYGYTF
NA | NA | TRBJ2-7 | TRBV11-1 | 16 | TGTGCCAGCAGCATCCGGACAGTCGAAGGAACCTACGAGCAGTACTTC | CASSIRTVEGTYEQYF
NA | NA | TRBJ2-2 | TRBV6-4 | 15 | TGTGCCAGCAGTGAGGGCCAGGGGATCACCGGGGAGCTGTTTTTT | CASSEGQGITGELFF
NA | NA | TRBJ2-3 | TRBV5-4 | 15 | TGTGCCAGCAGCATGACCGGGGCCCCGGGAGATACGCAGTATTTT | CASSMTGAPGDTQYF
NA | NA | TRBJ1-5 | TRBV15 | 13 | TGTGCCACCAGCAGAGATAGGCAGGGGCCCCAGCATTTT | CATSRDRQGPQHF
NA | NA | TRBJ2-2 | TRBV28 | 13 | TGTGCCAGCAGTCCTGCGAACACCGGGGAGCTGTTTTTT | CASSPANTGELFF
NA | few | TRBJ1-5 | TRBV5-1 | 14 | TGCGCCAGCAGCTTGGCCGCAGGGGAACAGCCCCAGCATTTT | CASSLAAGEQPQHF
TRBD1 | NA | TRBJ1-5 | TRBV19 | 14 | TGTGCCAGTAGGGAGGGGGCGCAATACCAGCCCCAGCATTTT | CASREGAQYQPQHF
TRBD2 | NA | TRBJ2-7 | TRBV30 | 18 | TGTGCCTGGAGTCTCTATGGACTAGCGGGGGCCCGATCCTACGAGCAGTACTTC | CAWSLYGLAGARSYEQYF
NA | NA | TRBJ2-7 | TRBV27 | 15 | TGTGCCAGCAGTTCCCGTCGATCCTCGGCGGACGAGCAGTACTTC | CASSSRRSSADEQYF
TRBD2 | NA | TRBJ2-3 | TRBV24-1 | 14 | TGTGCCACCAGTGATCCGCGGGGGGTAGATACGCAGTATTTT | CATSDPRGVDTQYF